The rows below give T cell receptor beta chains drawn from one sample of a study of post-analysis software for immune sequencing data. Each CDR3 protein gets one entry after TCRdb re-called the PCR reads with MiXCR. The repertoire consists of about 460,000 distinct CDR3 sequences, with under 55% occurring once and the leading ten covering roughly 12%. Sequencing was done on a sample of blood. These receptors were collected from a girl under 18 with multiple sclerosis. CDR3s leave out the opening cysteine and the closing phenylalanine or tryptophan.

>TRBJ2-3|TRBV12-3/TRBV12-4
ASSLTSGRADTEY
>TRBJ2-1|TRBV12-5
ASGLSGTSGRNEQF
>TRBJ2-1|TRBV29-1
SALSGVGDEQF
>.|TRBV7-2
ASSSSGLQETQY
>TRBJ2-5|TRBV20-1
SARDPNSGRRKTQY
>TRBJ2-2|TRBV10-3
AISETAGVTGELF
>TRBJ1-2|TRBV28
ASSITLNSANYGYT
>TRBJ2-5|TRBV6-1
ASTPGALAGQETQY
>TRBJ2-1|TRBV4-1
ASSQDPSVREQF
>TRBJ2-1|TRBV5-1
ASSYTALGEYNEQF
>TRBJ2-7|TRBV20-1
SASPGQSTKQY
>TRBJ2-3|TRBV7-2
ASSPLAGLGPDTQY
>TRBJ2-3|TRBV28
AGSSDLAGNTDTQY
>TRBJ1-2|TRBV2
ASKFGGHGYT
>TRBJ2-5|TRBV9
ASSVGTSGRGQGTQY
>TRBJ1-2|TRBV20-1
SARPSGTGGEGGYT
>TRBJ1-2|TRBV30
ACGQGAGGYT
>TRBJ2-7|TRBV20-1
SALPGTGGRGEQY
>TRBJ2-3|TRBV6-4
ASSATSGRGTDTQY
>TRBJ2-1|TRBV20-1
SARTAGPYNEQF
>TRBJ2-5|TRBV6-5
ASTPGWAQETQY
>TRBJ2-1|TRBV7-3
ASIVQGESYNEQF
>TRBJ2-1|TRBV20-1
SARPLGGAWNEQF
>TRBJ2-1|TRBV20-1
SARFTGTSGHNEQF
>TRBJ2-5|TRBV27
ASSHDRGPQETQY
>TRBJ2-7|TRBV12-3/TRBV12-4
ASSLILAGVSYEQY
>TRBJ2-3|TRBV3-1
ASSSRSGRYVSTDTQY
>TRBJ2-7|TRBV5-1
ASSFAGGYSEQY
>TRBJ2-3|TRBV5-1
ASSLLPPGTGNTDTQY
>TRBJ2-7|TRBV2
ASVGGRRTTYEQY